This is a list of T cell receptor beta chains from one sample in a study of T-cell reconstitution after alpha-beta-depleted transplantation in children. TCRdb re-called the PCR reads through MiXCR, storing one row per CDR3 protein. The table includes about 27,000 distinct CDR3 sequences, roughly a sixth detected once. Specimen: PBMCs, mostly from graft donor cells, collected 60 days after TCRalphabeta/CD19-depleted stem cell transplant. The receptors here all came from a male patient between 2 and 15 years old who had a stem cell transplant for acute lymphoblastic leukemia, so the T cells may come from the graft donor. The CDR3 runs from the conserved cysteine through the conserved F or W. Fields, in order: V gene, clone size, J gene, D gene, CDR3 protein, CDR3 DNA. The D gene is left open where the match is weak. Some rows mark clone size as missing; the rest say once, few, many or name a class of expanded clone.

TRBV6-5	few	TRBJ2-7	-	CASSYSIGLTVPYEQYF	TGTGCCAGCAGTTACTCTATCGGGTTGACAGTCCCCTACGAGCAGTACTTC
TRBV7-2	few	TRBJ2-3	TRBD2	CASKLAGDTDTQYF	TGTGCCAGCAAACTAGCGGGGGATACAGATACGCAGTATTTT
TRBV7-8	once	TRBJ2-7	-	CASSLRSTARGYEQYF	TGTGCCAGCAGCTTAAGATCAACCGCCAGGGGCTACGAGCAGTACTTC
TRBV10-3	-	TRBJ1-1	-	CAIGPTGTEAFF	TGTGCCATTGGCCCGACAGGCACTGAAGCTTTCTTT
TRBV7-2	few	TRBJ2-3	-	CASSLVDRSQDTQYF	TGTGCCAGCAGCTTAGTCGACAGGAGTCAAGATACGCAGTATTTT
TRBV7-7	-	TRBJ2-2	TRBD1	CASSLGTGSPGELFF	TGTGCCAGCAGCTTAGGGACAGGGTCTCCCGGGGAGCTGTTTTTT
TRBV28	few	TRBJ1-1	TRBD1	CASSLRQGAMNTEAFF	TGTGCCAGCAGTCTGAGACAGGGGGCCATGAACACTGAAGCTTTCTTT
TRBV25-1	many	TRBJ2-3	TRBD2	CASSVFSGGSKDTQYF	TGTGCCAGCAGTGTCTTTAGCGGGGGGTCAAAGGATACGCAGTATTTT
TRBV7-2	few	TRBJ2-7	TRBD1	CASSPGTGAYEQYF	TGTGCCAGCAGCCCTGGGACAGGGGCCTACGAGCAGTACTTC
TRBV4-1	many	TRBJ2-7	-	CASSQVNPVDEQYF	TGCGCCAGCAGCCAAGTCAATCCGGTTGACGAGCAGTACTTC
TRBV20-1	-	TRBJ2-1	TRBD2	CSARALAGGGEQFF	TGCAGTGCTAGAGCACTAGCGGGGGGCGGTGAGCAGTTCTTC
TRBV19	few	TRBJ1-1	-	CASSIVGSAEPFF	TGTGCCAGTAGTATAGTTGGGTCGGCGGAGCCTTTCTTT
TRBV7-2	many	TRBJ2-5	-	CASSLSPRVEETQYF	TGTGCCAGCAGCTTATCCCCTAGGGTGGAAGAGACCCAGTACTTC